The next 6 T cell receptor beta chains were all read from a single sample in a study of T cell responses to AZD1222 COVID-19 vaccine. Sequencing used immunoSEQ multiplex PCR; TCRdb keeps in-frame clones, though not all of them. The sample consists of 90,000 to 120,000 clones, just over 85% of them appearing once. The sample was peripheral blood, taken on day 0 of AZD1222 vaccination. The receptors were gathered from an adult in good health.

This chain connects TRBV21-1 to TRBJ2-7; the table names TRBD2, a call not compared with the DNA. TRBV21-1 is termed a pseudogene. The CDR3 consists of 18 residues. The CDR3 sequence is CASSKSMWRVTFNYEQYF. DNA for the CDR3: TGTGCCAGCAGCAAAAGTATGTGGAGGGTAACCTTCAACTACGAGCAGTACTTC.

The chain recombines TRBV18 with TRBJ1-5; 10 bases agree with TRBD1. J lost 0 bases, V lost 2 bases, and 7 bases had no gene match. This CDR3 has 18 amino acids. CDR1 and CDR2 (germline): KGHSH, LQKENI. DNA for the CDR3: TGTGCCAGCTCACCAATGGGACAGGGGTTTTATAGCAATCAGCCCCAGCATTTT. Translation gives CASSPMGQGFYSNQPQHF. Filled out from reference TRBV18 and TRBJ1-5, the complete variable domain reads NAGVMQNPRHLVRRRGQEARLRCSPMKGHSHVYWYRQLPEEGLKFMVYLQKENIIDESGMPKERFSAEFPKEGPSILRIQQVVRGDSAAYFCASSPMGQGFYSNQPQHFGDGTRLSIL.

The chain uses TRBV6-2 or TRBV6-3 and TRBJ1-6; D remains unclear. There are 16 residues in the CDR3. Germline CDR1 reads MNHEY; CDR2 reads SVGEGT. Between the trimmed V and J ends, which lost 2 bases and 0 bases, there was a span of 8 bases. In DNA, the CDR3 is TGTGCCAGCAGTTACCTATCGAGCTCCTATAATTCACCCCTCCACTTT. Protein sequence: CASSYLSSSYNSPLHF.

CDR3 in DNA: TGCGCCAGCAGCTTGCGTGCTAATGAAAAACTGTTTTTT. Translated: CASSLRANEKLFF. V gene TRBV5-1 combines with J gene TRBJ1-4; no clear D. CDR1 and CDR2 from the germline V gene are SGHRS and YFSETQ. The length of the CDR3 is 13 residues. Trimming stripped 1 base from V and 3 bases from J, with 4 bases between.

This chain joins TRBV7-9 and TRBJ1-1; no clear D gene. CDR1 is SEHNR, CDR2 FQNEAQ, per germline (reference sequence). This CDR3 spans 14 amino acids. Trimming removed 2 bases from V and 1 base from J, with 8 bases in between. In nucleotides, the CDR3 is TGTGCCAGCAGCTTACTTGTGACGAACACTGAAGCTTTCTTT. It is translated as CASSLLVTNTEAFF.

The chain carries TRBV5-1 and TRBJ2-1; D is perhaps TRBD1 (6 bases). The V gene lost 2 bases and the J gene lost 0 bases, with 15 bases spanning the gap. The CDR3 contains 17 residues. Germline CDR1 is SGHRS and CDR2 is YFSETQ. In DNA form, the CDR3 reads TGCGCCAGCAGCTTTCCCCGAACAGGGAGCTCCTACAATGAGCAGTTCTTC. The encoded protein is CASSFPRTGSSYNEQFF. Combining the CDR3 with reference TRBV5-1 and TRBJ2-1 gives the whole variable domain KAGVTQTPRYLIKTRGQQVTLSCSPISGHRSVSWYQQTPGQGLQFLFEYFSETQRNKGNFPGRFSGRQFSNSRSEMNVSTLELGDSALYLCASSFPRTGSSYNEQFFGPGTRLTVL.